This TCR beta chain was obtained from a study of shared clonotypes between healthy human individuals. Regarding the study as a whole: Clonotype sharing among donors was thought likely to change with sequencing depth.

CDR1 and CDR2 from the germline V gene are ENHRY and SYGVKD. V was trimmed by 6 bases and J by 1 base, leaving 15 bases between them. The CDR3 is 15 amino acids. The assay was immunoSEQ multiplex PCR, and TCRdb's table has in-frame clones only and misses some. The sample lists under 80,000 clones, around 57% occurring once. Of note for this clone: Its antigen remains unidentified.

Sequenced input: memory CD8+ T cells sorted from blood. The subset here: CD45RO+ cells pooled with CCR7-negative TemRA cells. The sequence came from a man between 25 and 39 years old in good health. V and J are TRBV10-3 and TRBJ1-1; possible D gene TRBD1, 5 bases. CDR3 DNA sequence: TGTGCCATCAGGGCTGAGGGGCGGAAGAACACTGAAGCTTTCTTT. Translated: CAIRAEGRKNTEAFF.